This T cell receptor (beta chain) was obtained from a study of blood T cell repertoires in COVID-19. Using immunoSEQ multiplex PCR, the repertoire was profiled, and TCRdb retains in-frame clones only, with some absent. In the table there are under 110,000 clones, 85% of which are singletons. The sequence derives from a woman in her 70s with active or convalescent COVID-19. The sequencing sample was made of peripheral blood.

For the CDR3, the DNA is TGTGCCAGCAGCCAAGGGACTAGCAGGGCAGATACGCAGTATTTT. Translating it yields CASSQGTSRADTQYF. The chain uses TRBV3-1 (or the pseudogene TRBV3-2) and TRBJ2-3, with 8 positions matching TRBD2. CDR3 length equals 15 residues. Germline V gives CDR1 LGHDT, CDR2 YNNKEL (reference sequence). The V segment lost 1 base and the J segment 4 bases; nucleotides outside the gene matches: 4.